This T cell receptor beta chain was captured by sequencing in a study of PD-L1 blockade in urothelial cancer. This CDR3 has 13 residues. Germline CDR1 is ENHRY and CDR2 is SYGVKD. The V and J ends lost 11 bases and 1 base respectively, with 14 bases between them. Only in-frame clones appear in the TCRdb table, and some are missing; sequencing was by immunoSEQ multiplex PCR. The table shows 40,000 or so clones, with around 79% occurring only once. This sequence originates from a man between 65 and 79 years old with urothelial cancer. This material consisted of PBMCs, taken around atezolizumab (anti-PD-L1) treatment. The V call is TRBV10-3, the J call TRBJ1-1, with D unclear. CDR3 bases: TGTGCCTCCCATGAGGCTTCGAACACTGAAGCTTTCTTT. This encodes CASHEASNTEAFF.